Below are 25 T cell receptor beta chains sequenced from a single sample in a study of T cell responses to AZD1222 COVID-19 vaccine. Clones were read by immunoSEQ multiplex PCR, and TCRdb kept only the in-frame ones, dropping some. The table lists roughly 98,000 clones, around nine tenths of them singletons. Here the sequenced sample was peripheral blood, taken 28 days after the second AZD1222 dose. The receptors derive from an adult who received the AZD1222 COVID-19 vaccine.

The chain uses TRBV5-1 and TRBJ2-5, with 7 bases fitting TRBD1. CDR1 is SGHRS and CDR2 is YFSETQ in the germline V gene. The CDR3 sequence is 14 residues long. V lost 2 bases, J lost 5 bases, and 6 bases stayed unmatched. This chain's CDR3 is CASSFEGAVETQYF. The CDR3 nucleotides read TGCGCCAGCAGCTTCGAGGGGGCGGTTGAGACCCAGTACTTC.

A remark on this clone: A much larger clone lies one base from this, so it may be a read error. The V and J genes are TRBV5-4 and TRBJ2-7; D call uncertain. This CDR3 comprises 11 residues. Trimming cost V 3 bases and J 2 bases, with 3 bases left between them. Germline-derived CDR1 and CDR2 are SGHNT and YYREEE (reference sequence). CDR3 coding DNA: TGTGCCAGCAGCTCCGCCTACGAGCAGTACTTC. It encodes CASSSAYEQYF.

The genes are TRBV14 and TRBJ2-7; 8 nucleotides agree with TRBD2. Germline V lookup: CDR1 SGHDN, CDR2 FVKESK. The CDR3 is made up of 15 amino acids. V shed 4 bases and J 3 bases; nucleotides not matched to a gene: 8. The CDR3 sequence is CASSPGLGGIYEQYF. The CDR3 DNA is TGTGCCAGCAGCCCGGGACTAGGTGGGATCTACGAGCAGTACTTC.

This sequence joins TRBV10-3 and TRBJ1-1; no clear D. This CDR3 has 13 residues. The germline V gene encodes CDR1 ENHRY and CDR2 SYGVKD. Trimming took off 5 bases at V and 1 base at J, with 8 bases between the two ends. Here the CDR3 reads CAISNTGNTEAFF. DNA of the CDR3: TGTGCCATCAGTAACACGGGGAACACTGAAGCTTTCTTT.

The chain links TRBV10-1 to TRBJ2-4; D is undetermined. Trimming took off 0 bases at V and 7 bases at J, with 7 bases between the two ends. Germline V gene sequence: CDR1 WNHNN, CDR2 SYGVQD (reference sequence). This CDR3 region has 13 residues. CDR3 sequence reads: CASSESGRNIQYF. The CDR3 DNA sequence: TGCGCCAGCAGTGAGTCCGGCCGTAACATTCAGTACTTC.

The J gene is TRBJ1-4, the V gene TRBV10-3, with 7 bases lining up with TRBD1. With 9 bases clipped from V and 7 bases from J, the junction kept 8 bases outside the gene matches. The CDR3 sequence is 13 residues long. The germline V gene encodes CDR1 ENHRY and CDR2 SYGVKD. CDR3 loop: CAMTRDSSEKLFF. As DNA, the CDR3 is TGTGCCATGACCAGGGACAGCTCTGAAAAACTGTTTTTT.

The chain joins TRBV28 to TRBJ2-3, with 8 bases matching TRBD2. Germline lookup yields CDR1 MDHEN and CDR2 SYDVKM. The CDR3 is made up of 14 amino acids. Unmatched junction bases numbered 8, after V lost 8 bases and J lost 4 bases. DNA for the CDR3: TGTGCCAGCGTACGGGGGGGGGCGGCAGATACGCAGTATTTT. It specifies CASVRGGAADTQYF.

A single count supports this clone. The chain uses TRBV5-6 and TRBJ1-2; 7 positions agree with TRBD1. Unmatched junction bases numbered 8, after V lost 3 bases and J lost 3 bases. CDR3 length equals 15 residues. Germline V gene sequence: CDR1 SGHDT, CDR2 YYEEEE. The CDR3, as DNA: TGTGCCAGCAGCTCCGAGACGGGACAGTACTATGGCTACACCTTC. Protein sequence: CASSSETGQYYGYTF. The variable domain in full, completed from reference TRBV5-6 and TRBJ1-2, reads DAGVTQSPTHLIKTRGQQVTLRCSPKSGHDTVSWYQQALGQGPQFIFQYYEEEERQRGNFPDRFSGHQFPNYSSELNVNALLLGDSALYLCASSSETGQYYGYTFGSGTRLTVV.

There are a few counts of this clone. This chain joins TRBV7-9 and TRBJ1-4, with D possibly TRBD1 on 5 matching bases. The CDR3 contains 15 residues. Trimming shortened V by 5 bases and J by 6 bases, and 16 bases separated the two germline ends. In germline, CDR1 is SEHNR, CDR2 FQNEAQ (reference sequence). The CDR3 region is CASSPDGGDYEKLFF. The CDR3 nucleotides are TGTGCCAGCAGCCCCGACGGGGGGGACTATGAAAAACTGTTTTTT. Looking up the rest from reference TRBV7-9 and TRBJ1-4 gives the full variable domain: DTGVSQNPRHKITKRGQNVTFRCDPISEHNRLYWYRQTLGQGPEFLTYFQNEAQLEKSRLLSDRFSAERPKGSFSTLEIQRTEQGDSAMYLCASSPDGGDYEKLFFGSGTQLSVL.

The table lists this clone with a count of one. The chain couples TRBV19 to TRBJ2-2; D might be TRBD1 (6 bases). This CDR3 has 15 residues. CDR1 is LNHDA and CDR2 is SQIVND in the germline V gene (reference sequence). Trimming removed 4 bases at V and 6 bases at J, with 15 bases between. The CDR3, as DNA: TGTGCCAGTAGTACCTCAACAGGGTCCCCCGGGGAGCTGTTTTTT. It encodes CASSTSTGSPGELFF.

V usage is TRBV20-1 and J usage is TRBJ1-6; 9 nucleotides match TRBD1. Per the germline V gene, CDR1 is DFQATT and CDR2 is SNEGSKA (reference sequence). With V trimmed by 3 bases and J by 9 bases, 6 bases remained unmatched. CDR3 length: 14 residues. In nucleotides, the CDR3 is TGCAGTGCTAGTTTGGGACAGGGAGTTTCACCCCTCCACTTT. Translated, it gives CSASLGQGVSPLHF.

The gene calls are TRBV3-1 (or the pseudogene TRBV3-2) and TRBJ2-5; no clear D. The CDR3 is 13 residues long. V lost 1 base and J 5 bases, leaving 8 bases between the germline ends. The germline CDR1 and CDR2 sequences are LGHDT and YNNKEL (reference sequence). The CDR3 DNA is TGTGCCAGCAGCCAAGTCTTAGCCGAGACCCAGTACTTC. Its translation is CASSQVLAETQYF.

This chain links TRBV18 with TRBJ1-1; D gene unclear. CDR1 KGHSH and CDR2 LQKENI come from the germline V gene. Trimming took off 2 bases at V and 7 bases at J, with 8 bases between the two ends. The CDR3 has 12 amino acids. The CDR3 DNA is TGTGCCAGCTCACCAGGCACTGATGAAGCTTTCTTT. It translates to CASSPGTDEAFF.

V gene TRBV9 combines with J gene TRBJ2-1; maybe TRBD2 (6 bases). The CDR3 length is 16 residues. V lost 0 bases and J lost 1, with 11 bases in between. CDR1 is SGDLS, CDR2 YYNGEE, per germline. The CDR3: CASSVVAGPSYNEQFF. CDR3 DNA: TGTGCCAGCAGCGTAGTCGCGGGACCGTCCTACAATGAGCAGTTCTTC.

The chain combines TRBV27 with TRBJ2-1, with TRBD2 matching over 14 bases. CDR1 MNHEY and CDR2 SMNVEV come from the germline V gene (reference sequence). V trimming: 6 bases; J trimming: 7 bases; junction bases outside the gene matches: 8. The CDR3 contains 16 residues. The CDR3 DNA reads TGTGCCAGCAGCCCGAAGCGGACTAGCGGGGGGAATGAGCAGTTCTTC. Residues: CASSPKRTSGGNEQFF.

The V call is TRBV7-9, the J call TRBJ1-4; the match to TRBD1 covers 9 bases. The germline CDR1 and CDR2 sequences are SEHNR and FQNEAQ (reference sequence). The CDR3 has 15 residues. J lost 4 bases, V lost 6 bases, and 6 bases had no gene match. The CDR3 region has the DNA TGTGCCAGCAGTTCCCGACAGGGGGTTAATGAAAAACTGTTTTTT. Its translation: CASSSRQGVNEKLFF.

V is TRBV7-2 and J is TRBJ2-1; no reliable D call. The length of the CDR3 is 13 residues. The V end was cut by 3 bases, the J end by 6 bases, with 9 bases between. Germline loops: CDR1 SGHTA, CDR2 FQGNSA. The CDR3 spells CASSFVYSNEQFF. CDR3 coding DNA: TGTGCCAGCAGCTTTGTATACTCCAATGAGCAGTTCTTC. Full variable domain (rest looked up from reference TRBV7-2 and TRBJ2-1): GAGVSQSPSNKVTEKGKDVELRCDPISGHTALYWYRQSLGQGLEFLIYFQGNSAPDKSGLPSDRFSAERTGGSVSTLTIQRTQQEDSAVYLCASSFVYSNEQFFGPGTRLTVL.

J is TRBJ2-3 and V is TRBV6-1, with TRBD2 matching 8 bases. The germline CDR1 and CDR2 sequences are MNHNS and SASEGT. Trimming at V came to 2 bases and at J to 4 bases, leaving 8 bases not matched to a gene. CDR3 size: 16 residues. The CDR3, as DNA: TGTGCCAGCAGTGAACCTGGAGCTAGCGGGCCAGATACGCAGTATTTT. Translation: CASSEPGASGPDTQYF.

This clone was recorded only once. The chain carries TRBV6-5 and TRBJ1-3; tentative D call: TRBD1 (5 bases). Germline CDR1 is MNHEY and CDR2 is SVGAGI. There are 14 residues in the CDR3. Trimming pared 4 bases from V and 4 bases from J, leaving 11 bases between. Written as DNA, the CDR3 is TGTGCCAGCAGTTCCCGGGGGAGGGGAAACACCATATATTTT. Translating gives CASSSRGRGNTIYF.

The V and J genes are TRBV5-1 and TRBJ1-4, with D possibly matching TRBD1 (5 bases). Per the germline V gene, CDR1 is SGHRS and CDR2 is YFSETQ. Trimming removed 4 bases from V and 7 bases from J, with 20 bases in between. This CDR3 region has 16 residues. CDR3 in amino acids: CASSPRSGFGGEKLFF. DNA for the CDR3: TGCGCCAGCAGCCCGAGATCAGGGTTTGGGGGTGAAAAACTGTTTTTT.

The J gene is TRBJ1-1, the V gene TRBV5-1; unclear D gene. The germline gives CDR1 SGHRS, CDR2 YFSETQ. V was pared by 4 bases and J by 1 base, with 11 bases between. This CDR3 region has 14 residues. CDR3 loop: CASSPHSANTEAFF. The CDR3 region has the DNA TGCGCCAGCAGCCCCCATTCAGCGAACACTGAAGCTTTCTTT.

The rearrangement uses TRBV5-1 and TRBJ2-1; TRBD2 might be the D (5 bases). The CDR3 is 14 residues long. Per the germline V gene, CDR1 is SGHRS and CDR2 is YFSETQ. Trimming cost V 0 bases and J 5 bases, with 9 bases left between them. The CDR3 DNA sequence: TGCGCCAGCAGCTTGGGGGAGCGAAACAATGAGCAGTTCTTC. It codes for CASSLGERNNEQFF. The variable domain in full, completed from reference TRBV5-1 and TRBJ2-1, reads KAGVTQTPRYLIKTRGQQVTLSCSPISGHRSVSWYQQTPGQGLQFLFEYFSETQRNKGNFPGRFSGRQFSNSRSEMNVSTLELGDSALYLCASSLGERNNEQFFGPGTRLTVL.

The chain links TRBV19 to TRBJ1-2; 8 nucleotides align to TRBD1. The CDR3 covers 14 residues. The V and J ends lost 5 bases and 4 bases, in that order; junction bases with no gene match: 6. Looked up from germline, CDR1 is LNHDA and CDR2 is SQIVND (reference sequence). The CDR3 sequence: CASSPFTGGYGYTF. The CDR3 coding sequence is TGTGCCAGTAGTCCGTTTACAGGGGGCTATGGCTACACCTTC.

V and J are TRBV19 and TRBJ2-3; the D call may be TRBD1 or TRBD2 (5 bases each). CDR1 and CDR2 from the germline V gene are LNHDA and SQIVND (reference sequence). This CDR3 has 15 residues. Trimming removed 6 bases at V and 2 bases at J, with 15 bases between. The chain's CDR3 is CASSPDWGNTDTQYF. In nucleotides, the CDR3 is TGTGCCAGTAGCCCAGACTGGGGGAACACAGATACGCAGTATTTT.

This chain uses TRBV6-5 with TRBJ2-2, with D uncertain. The germline CDR1 and CDR2 sequences are MNHEY and SVGAGI. This CDR3 has 16 amino acids. V was pared by 2 bases and J by 4 bases, with 14 bases between. CDR3 sequence reads: CASSYRAKGGTGELFF. As DNA, the CDR3 is TGTGCCAGCAGTTACCGGGCGAAGGGCGGCACCGGGGAGCTGTTTTTT.